This is a list of T cell receptor beta chains from one sample in a study of T cell clonotyping in hematopoietic cell transplantation. TCRdb's copy holds only in-frame clones and misses some; the assay was immunoSEQ multiplex PCR. The repertoire holds some 29,000 clones, with roughly 84% as singletons. The input for sequencing was peripheral blood mononuclear cells, taken before stem cell transplant. The receptors shown here come from a man aged 35 to 55 with acute myeloid leukemia. Some clones in this sample may be carry-over from other donors' samples. Both conserved end residues are part of each CDR3. Each record gives: D gene, clone size, J gene, V gene, CDR3 length, CDR3 DNA, CDR3 protein. D genes are given only for firm matches. A row's size may be missing; if present it is once, few, many or a size class.

TRBD1 - TRBJ1-4 TRBV30 13 TGTGCCTGGAGCGGACAGGGGCGCGAAAAACTGTTTTTT CAWSGQGREKLFF
- - TRBJ1-2 TRBV9 15 TGTGCCAGCAGCGTAGACCCGGACGGAAGCTATGGCTACACCTTC CASSVDPDGSYGYTF
TRBD2 - TRBJ2-1 TRBV19 20 TGTGCCAGTAGTATACCGCCTCGGACTAGCGGGAGATTCACGTACAATGAGCAGTTCTTC CASSIPPRTSGRFTYNEQFF
TRBD2 - TRBJ2-7 TRBV6-6 14 TGTGCCAGCCGTTTGACTAGCGGGGCCTACGAGCAGTACTTC CASRLTSGAYEQYF
- - TRBJ1-1 TRBV11-3 14 TGTGCCAGCAGCTTTCGGGGGCCGAACACTGAAGCTTTCTTT CASSFRGPNTEAFF
- few TRBJ2-7 TRBV5-5 12 TGTGCCAGCAGCGGGGGTTCCTACGAGCAGTACTTC CASSGGSYEQYF
- - TRBJ2-2 TRBV4-3 15 TGCGCCAGCAGCTTGGCCGGCAGAAACACCGGGGAGCTGTTTTTT CASSLAGRNTGELFF
- few TRBJ2-5 TRBV4-3 17 TGCGCCAGCAGCCAAGATATTTTTCAAACAGGCCAAGAGACCCAGTACTTC CASSQDIFQTGQETQYF
- - TRBJ1-2 TRBV28 13 TGTGCCAGCAGTTTGACGCAGTCCTATGGCTACACCTTC CASSLTQSYGYTF
- - TRBJ1-2 TRBV7-2 14 TGTGCCAGCAGCCAACCGGGACGCTTCTATGGCTACACCTTC CASSQPGRFYGYTF
TRBD1 - TRBJ1-1 TRBV27 16 TGTGCCAGCAGTCACCGCCGCACAGGGGATAACACTGAAGCTTTCTTT CASSHRRTGDNTEAFF
- few TRBJ2-2 TRBV9 16 TGTGCCAGCAGCGTAGAACCGGGGGCAGGCACCGGGGAGCTGTTTTTT CASSVEPGAGTGELFF
- - TRBJ2-7 TRBV5-6 13 TGTGCCAGCAGCTGGACGACATCCTACGAGCAGTACTTC CASSWTTSYEQYF
- - TRBJ1-5 TRBV30 15 TGTGCCTGGAGTGCCCTGGGGGGTCTCAATCAGCCCCAGCATTTT CAWSALGGLNQPQHF
- few TRBJ1-2 TRBV5-4 14 TGTGCCAGCAAGATTGCAGTGCGGAACTATGGCTACACCTTC CASKIAVRNYGYTF
- - TRBJ1-6 TRBV6-5 15 TGTGCCAGCAGTTTGCGGGTGGCCTATAATTCACCCCTCCACTTT CASSLRVAYNSPLHF
- - TRBJ2-3 TRBV7-2 14 TGTGCCAGCAGCGCGGCTAGTTTGACAGATACGCAGTATTTT CASSAASLTDTQYF
TRBD2 - TRBJ2-7 TRBV4-1 16 TGCGCCAGCAGCCTACAGTTAGCGGGAGACACCTACGAGCAGTACTTC CASSLQLAGDTYEQYF
TRBD1 - TRBJ1-1 TRBV5-1 17 TGCGCCAGCCGTGGCGTGGGGACAGGGGGAACGAACACTGAAGCTTTCTTT CASRGVGTGGTNTEAFF
- - TRBJ1-3 TRBV19 16 TGTGCCAGTAGTCCCTTCGGACAGAGCTCTGGAAACACCATATATTTT CASSPFGQSSGNTIYF
- once TRBJ2-7 TRBV11-2 14 TGTGCCAGCAGCTTAGGTCCCAATCTCTACGAGCAGTACTTC CASSLGPNLYEQYF
- - TRBJ2-5 TRBV2 13 TGTGCCACCACGACAGGAGTTTGGGAGACCCAGTACTTC CATTTGVWETQYF
TRBD2 - TRBJ2-7 TRBV11-3 15 TGTGCCAGCAGCTTAGAAGGGACTAGCGTCGACGAGCAGTACTTC CASSLEGTSVDEQYF
TRBD1 - TRBJ1-2 TRBV6-6 13 TGTGCCAGCAATACCATGACAGGGACTGGCTACACCTTC CASNTMTGTGYTF
- - TRBJ2-1 TRBV6-6 15 TGTGCCAGCAGTTACTCGTCCCAAATTAACAATGAGCAGTTCTTC CASSYSSQINNEQFF
- - TRBJ1-2 TRBV7-2 14 TGTGCCAGCAGCTTAGCGGTCGAGGGCGCGGGCTACACCTTC CASSLAVEGAGYTF
TRBD1 few TRBJ1-2 TRBV5-1 13 TGCGCCAGCAGCGGGGGACAGGGCTATGGCTACACCTTC CASSGGQGYGYTF
- - TRBJ1-1 TRBV6-5 15 TGTGCCAGCAGTTATAGTCGCGGAGAGAACACTGAAGCTTTCTTT CASSYSRGENTEAFF
- - TRBJ2-2 TRBV6-1 15 TGTGCCAGCAAACAGGGAGGGTCGAACACCGGGGAGCTGTTTTTT CASKQGGSNTGELFF
- - TRBJ1-1 TRBV6-6 13 TGTGCCAGCAAACAGTCACAGAACACTGAAGCTTTCTTT CASKQSQNTEAFF
- - TRBJ1-6 TRBV30 15 TGTGCCTGGAGTGTTTCCGGGACAAATCCTTCACCCCTCCACTTT CAWSVSGTNPSPLHF
- - TRBJ1-1 TRBV29-1 13 TGCAGCGTTGTCGGCAGGGGGAACACTGAAGCTTTCTTT CSVVGRGNTEAFF
TRBD1 once TRBJ1-4 TRBV5-8 15 TGTGCCAGCAGCGCCCGGGACAGGGCTAATGAAAAACTGTTTTTT CASSARDRANEKLFF
- once TRBJ2-5 TRBV11-2 11 TGTGCCAGCAGCTTGGGAGAGACCCAGTACTTC CASSLGETQYF
- - TRBJ2-7 TRBV29-1 15 TGCAGCGCTCAGGGCCCAGGGACGACCGCCTACGAGCAGTACTTC CSAQGPGTTAYEQYF
TRBD1 - TRBJ1-1 TRBV5-4 17 TGTGCCAGCAGCCAATTGCTCACAGGGGGCAGGAACACTGAAGCTTTCTTT CASSQLLTGGRNTEAFF
TRBD2 - TRBJ2-5 TRBV11-2 16 TGTGCCAGCAGCTTAGATGGGCGCGGGAGGGTGGAGACCCAGTACTTC CASSLDGRGRVETQYF
- - TRBJ2-6 TRBV6-6 14 TGTGCCAGCAGGGACAGCTCTGGGGCCAACGTCCTGACTTTC CASRDSSGANVLTF
- - TRBJ1-5 TRBV7-9 14 TGTGCCAGCAGCTATGGGAACAGCAATCAGCCCCAGCATTTT CASSYGNSNQPQHF
TRBD1 few TRBJ1-2 TRBV5-1 14 TGCGCCAGCAGCTTGGCGGGTGGGGACAGACTCTACACCTTC CASSLAGGDRLYTF
- - TRBJ1-5 TRBV5-6 13 TGTGCCAGCAGCTTGGGAGGGGGGGAAGCCCAGCATTTT CASSLGGGEAQHF